This T cell receptor (beta chain) is drawn from a study of blood T cell repertoires in COVID-19. Germline lookup yields CDR1 DFQATT and CDR2 SNEGSKA (reference sequence). The CDR3 extends over 13 amino acids. The ends were cut back, 3 bases at V and 8 bases at J, with 14 bases in the middle. Original processing notes: Estimated nucleated cell counts came from reference gene primer amplification. Profiled with immunoSEQ multiplex PCR; TCRdb holds only in-frame clones, not every one. V and J calls and clone size come straight from that table; D and trimming were deduced from the DNA. The table has more than 200,000 clones, around 84% seen once.

The clonotype comes from a woman of 80 years or more with COVID-19, enrolled during active disease. This sequence joins TRBV20-1 and TRBJ2-1, with D perhaps TRBD2 (5 bases). The sequencing sample was made of peripheral blood. The CDR3 DNA reads TGCAGTGCTAGTGGACCACTAGTTGATGAGCAGTTCTTC. This encodes CSASGPLVDEQFF.